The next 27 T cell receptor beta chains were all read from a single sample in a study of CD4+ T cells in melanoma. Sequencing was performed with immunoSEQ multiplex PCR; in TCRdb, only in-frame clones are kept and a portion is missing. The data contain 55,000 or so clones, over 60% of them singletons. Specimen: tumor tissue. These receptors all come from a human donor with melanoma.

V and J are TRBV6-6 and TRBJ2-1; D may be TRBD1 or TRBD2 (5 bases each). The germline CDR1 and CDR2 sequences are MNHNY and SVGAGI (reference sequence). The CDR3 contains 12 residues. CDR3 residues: CACGGYMGEQFF. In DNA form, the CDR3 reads TGTGCATGTGGGGGTTATATGGGTGAGCAGTTCTTC.

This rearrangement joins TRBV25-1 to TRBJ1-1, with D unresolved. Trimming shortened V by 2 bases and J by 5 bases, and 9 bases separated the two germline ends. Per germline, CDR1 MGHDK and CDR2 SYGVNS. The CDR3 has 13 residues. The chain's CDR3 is CASSESVGTEAFF. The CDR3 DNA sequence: TGTGCCAGCAGTGAAAGCGTGGGTACTGAAGCTTTCTTT.

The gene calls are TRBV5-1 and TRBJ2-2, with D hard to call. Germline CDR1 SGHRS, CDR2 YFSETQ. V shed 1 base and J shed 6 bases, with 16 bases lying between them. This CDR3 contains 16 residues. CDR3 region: CASSLFLEGPPGELFF. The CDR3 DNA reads TGCGCCAGCAGCTTGTTTTTAGAAGGGCCGCCCGGGGAGCTGTTTTTT. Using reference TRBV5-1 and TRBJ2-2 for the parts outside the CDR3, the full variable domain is KAGVTQTPRYLIKTRGQQVTLSCSPISGHRSVSWYQQTPGQGLQFLFEYFSETQRNKGNFPGRFSGRQFSNSRSEMNVSTLELGDSALYLCASSLFLEGPPGELFFGEGSRLTVL.

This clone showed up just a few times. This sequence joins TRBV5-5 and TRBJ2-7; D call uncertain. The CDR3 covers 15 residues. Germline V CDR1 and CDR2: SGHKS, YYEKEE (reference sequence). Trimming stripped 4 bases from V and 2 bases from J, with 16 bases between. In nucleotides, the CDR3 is TGTGCCAGCAGCCAAGGCCCCAGTCCAGCCTACGAGCAGTACTTC. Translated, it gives CASSQGPSPAYEQYF.

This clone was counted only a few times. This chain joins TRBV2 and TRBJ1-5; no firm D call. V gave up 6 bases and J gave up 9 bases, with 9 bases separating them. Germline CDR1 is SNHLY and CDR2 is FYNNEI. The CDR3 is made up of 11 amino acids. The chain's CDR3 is CASRLLGPQHF. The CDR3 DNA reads TGTGCCAGCAGGCTTCTCGGGCCCCAGCATTTT.

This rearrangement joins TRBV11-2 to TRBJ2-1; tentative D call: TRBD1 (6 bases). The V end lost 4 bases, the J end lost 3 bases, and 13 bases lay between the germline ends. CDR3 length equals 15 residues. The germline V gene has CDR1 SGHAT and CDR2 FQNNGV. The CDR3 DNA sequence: TGTGCCAGCAGCTCAGGGGCAGCCCGCTACAATGAGCAGTTCTTC. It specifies CASSSGAARYNEQFF. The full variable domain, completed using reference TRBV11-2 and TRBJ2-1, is EAGVAQSPRYKIIEKRQSVAFWCNPISGHATLYWYQQILGQGPKLLIQFQNNGVVDDSQLPKDRFSAERLKGVDSTLKIQPAKLEDSAVYLCASSSGAARYNEQFFGPGTRLTVL.

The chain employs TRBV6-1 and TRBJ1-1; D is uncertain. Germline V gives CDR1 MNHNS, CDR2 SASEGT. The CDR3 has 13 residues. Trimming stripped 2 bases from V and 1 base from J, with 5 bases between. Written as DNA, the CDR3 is TGTGCCAGCAGTGAAAGGCAGAACACTGAAGCTTTCTTT. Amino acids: CASSERQNTEAFF.

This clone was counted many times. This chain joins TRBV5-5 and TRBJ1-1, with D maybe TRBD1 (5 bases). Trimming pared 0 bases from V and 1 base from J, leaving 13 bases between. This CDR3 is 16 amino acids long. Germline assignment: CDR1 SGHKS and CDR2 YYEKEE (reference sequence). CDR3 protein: CASSLGSGRGNTEAFF. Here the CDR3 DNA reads TGTGCCAGCAGCTTGGGCTCAGGGAGGGGGAACACTGAAGCTTTCTTT.

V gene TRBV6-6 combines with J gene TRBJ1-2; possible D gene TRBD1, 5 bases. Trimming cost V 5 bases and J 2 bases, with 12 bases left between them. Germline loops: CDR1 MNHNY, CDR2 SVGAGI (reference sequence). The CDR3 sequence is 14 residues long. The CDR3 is CASSAGLANYGYTF. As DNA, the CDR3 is TGTGCCAGCAGTGCAGGGTTGGCGAACTATGGCTACACCTTC.

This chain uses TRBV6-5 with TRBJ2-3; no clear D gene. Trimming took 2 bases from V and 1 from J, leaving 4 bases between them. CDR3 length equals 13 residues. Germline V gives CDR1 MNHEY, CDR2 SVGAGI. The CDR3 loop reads CASSYQGTDTQYF. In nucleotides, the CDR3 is TGTGCCAGCAGTTACCAGGGCACAGATACGCAGTATTTT.

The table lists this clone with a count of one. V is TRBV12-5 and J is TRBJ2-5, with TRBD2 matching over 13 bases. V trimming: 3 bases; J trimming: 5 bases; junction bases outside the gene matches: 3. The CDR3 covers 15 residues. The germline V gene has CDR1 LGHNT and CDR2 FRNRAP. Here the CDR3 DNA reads TGTGCTAGTGGTTTAGGGACTAGCGGGGCCGAGACCCAGTACTTC. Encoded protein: CASGLGTSGAETQYF.

The CDR3 nucleotides are TGTGCCAGCAGCCCGGGACTAGCGGGGCTCACAGATACGCAGTATTTT. Amino acids: CASSPGLAGLTDTQYF. J is TRBJ2-3 and V is TRBV4-2, with TRBD2 identical over 13 bases. The V and J ends lost 4 bases and 2 bases, in that order; junction bases with no gene match: 3. Germline loops: CDR1 LGHNA, CDR2 YNFKEQ. The CDR3 loop spans 16 amino acids.

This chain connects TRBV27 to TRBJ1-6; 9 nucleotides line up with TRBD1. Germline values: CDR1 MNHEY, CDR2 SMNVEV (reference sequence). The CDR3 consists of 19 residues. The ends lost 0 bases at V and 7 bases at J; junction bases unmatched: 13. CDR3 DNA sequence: TGTGCCAGCAGTTTATCAGGGACAGGGAAAGGGGGGCCCAATTCACCCCTCCACTTT. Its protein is CASSLSGTGKGGPNSPLHF.

Here the CDR3 reads CASGLAPHGYTF. CDR3 coding DNA: TGTGCCTCGGGTCTAGCTCCCCATGGCTACACCTTC. The chain recombines TRBV10-3 with TRBJ1-2; D remains ambiguous. Germline loops: CDR1 ENHRY, CDR2 SYGVKD. CDR3 size: 12 residues. Trimming pared 11 bases from V and 6 bases from J, leaving 16 bases between.

CDR3 sequence reads: CASSPRDRTQGQPQHF. The CDR3 DNA sequence: TGTGCCAGCAGCCCCCGGGACAGGACCCAGGGGCAGCCCCAGCATTTT. The V call is TRBV9, the J call TRBJ1-5; 8 bases map to TRBD1. V was pared by 4 bases and J by 7 bases, with 13 bases of the junction left unmatched. CDR1 and CDR2 from the germline V gene are SGDLS and YYNGEE. The CDR3 extends over 16 amino acids.

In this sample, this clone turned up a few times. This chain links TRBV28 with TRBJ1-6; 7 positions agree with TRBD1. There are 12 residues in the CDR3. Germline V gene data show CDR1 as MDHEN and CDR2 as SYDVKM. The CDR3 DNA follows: TGTGCTAAAACAGGGGATAATTCACCCCTCCACTTT. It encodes CAKTGDNSPLHF.

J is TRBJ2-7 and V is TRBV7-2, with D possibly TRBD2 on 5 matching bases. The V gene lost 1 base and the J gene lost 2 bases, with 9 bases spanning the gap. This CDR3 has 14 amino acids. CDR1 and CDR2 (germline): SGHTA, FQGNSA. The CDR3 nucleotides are TGTGCCAGCAGCTTAGTTCGGGAAACCTACGAGCAGTACTTC. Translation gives CASSLVRETYEQYF.

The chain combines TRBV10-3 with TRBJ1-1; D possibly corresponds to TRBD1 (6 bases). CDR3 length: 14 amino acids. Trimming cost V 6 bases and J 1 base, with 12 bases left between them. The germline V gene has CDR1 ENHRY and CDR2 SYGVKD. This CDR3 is CAIRNRQENTEAFF. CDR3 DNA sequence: TGTGCCATCAGGAACCGACAGGAGAACACTGAAGCTTTCTTT.

CDR3 coding DNA: TGTGCCAGTAGTATAGATGACAGCTACCAAGAGACCCAGTACTTC. This codes for CASSIDDSYQETQYF. The chain recombines TRBV19 with TRBJ2-5; TRBD1 might be the D (5 bases). Germline values: CDR1 LNHDA, CDR2 SQIVND (reference sequence). V was trimmed by 0 bases and J by 0 bases, leaving 8 bases between them. This CDR3 comprises 15 residues.

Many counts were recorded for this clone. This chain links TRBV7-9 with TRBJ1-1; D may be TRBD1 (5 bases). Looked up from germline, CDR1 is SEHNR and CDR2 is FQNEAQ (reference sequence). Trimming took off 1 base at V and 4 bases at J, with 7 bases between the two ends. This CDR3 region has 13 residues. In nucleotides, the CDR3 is TGTGCCAGCAGCTTAGACCAGGGCACTGAAGCTTTCTTT. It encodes CASSLDQGTEAFF.

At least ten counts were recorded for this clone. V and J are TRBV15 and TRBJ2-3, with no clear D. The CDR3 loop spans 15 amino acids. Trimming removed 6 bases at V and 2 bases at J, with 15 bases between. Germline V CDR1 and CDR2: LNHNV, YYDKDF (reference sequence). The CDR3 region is CATRKDNNPTDTQYF. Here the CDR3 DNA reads TGTGCCACCAGAAAGGATAATAATCCCACAGATACGCAGTATTTT.

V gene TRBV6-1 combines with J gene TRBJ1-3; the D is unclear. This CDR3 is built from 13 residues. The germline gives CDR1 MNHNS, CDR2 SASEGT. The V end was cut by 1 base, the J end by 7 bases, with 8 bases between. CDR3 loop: CASSEEGGNTIYF. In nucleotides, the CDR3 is TGTGCCAGCAGTGAAGAGGGAGGCAACACCATATATTTT.

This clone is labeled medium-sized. The CDR3 DNA is TGTGCCAGCAGCTTAAGACAGGAACACCCTAGGGAGCAGTACTTC. Its protein product is CASSLRQEHPREQYF. The chain links TRBV5-5 to TRBJ2-7; weak D call: TRBD1 (6 bases). The CDR3 runs to 15 residues. V gave up 2 bases and J gave up 7 bases, with 19 bases separating them. From germline, CDR1 is SGHKS and CDR2 YYEKEE (reference sequence).

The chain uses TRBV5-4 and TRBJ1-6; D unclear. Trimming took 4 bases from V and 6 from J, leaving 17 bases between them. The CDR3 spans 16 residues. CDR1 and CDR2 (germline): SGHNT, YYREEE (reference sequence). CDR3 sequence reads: CASSAGSVTGNSPLHF. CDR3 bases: TGTGCCAGCAGCGCGGGCTCCGTCACGGGTAATTCACCCCTCCACTTT.

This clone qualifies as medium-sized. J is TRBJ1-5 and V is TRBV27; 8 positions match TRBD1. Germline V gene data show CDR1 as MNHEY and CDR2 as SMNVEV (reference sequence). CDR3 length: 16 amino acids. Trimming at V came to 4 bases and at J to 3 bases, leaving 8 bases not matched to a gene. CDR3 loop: CASSSGQGGYNQPQHF. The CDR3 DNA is TGTGCCAGCAGTTCAGGACAGGGCGGTTACAATCAGCCCCAGCATTTT.

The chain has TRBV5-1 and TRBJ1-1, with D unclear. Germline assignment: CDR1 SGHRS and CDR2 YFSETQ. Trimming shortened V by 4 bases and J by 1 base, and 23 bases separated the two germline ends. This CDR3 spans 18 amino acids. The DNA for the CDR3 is TGCGCCAGCAGCACCGGAGGGTGGGCCCTATCTGGGAACACTGAAGCTTTCTTT. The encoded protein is CASSTGGWALSGNTEAFF.

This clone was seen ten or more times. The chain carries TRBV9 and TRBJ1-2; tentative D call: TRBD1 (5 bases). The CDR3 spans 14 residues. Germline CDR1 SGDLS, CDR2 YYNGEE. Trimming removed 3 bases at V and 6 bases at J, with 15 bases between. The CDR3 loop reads CASSDRKVGDGYTF. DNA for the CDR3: TGTGCCAGCAGCGACAGGAAGGTTGGGGATGGCTACACCTTC.